The entry below gives a single TCR beta chain sequence along with its context. This clonotype was counted many times. Its antigen is not yet known. Base qualities are not recorded, but no much larger clone differs from it by a single base. Interpreted using the paper, the time point label stands for: patch test 2, 6 weeks after DPC sensitization. The treatment or condition label corresponds to: therapeutic diphenylcyclopropenone sensitization with weekly scalp DPC. Blood at each patch-test visit was drawn before the patch test was applied. To be eligible, patients had to be aged 18 to 70, diagnosed with alopecia and judged suitable for DPC therapy, while pregnant patients were excluded. Unfractionated whole blood was collected in Tempus Blood RNA tubes, and total RNA was extracted from that blood. This specimen comes from a study of human T cells and chemical hapten exposure (TCRdb year 2021). Regarding the research as a whole: For sensitization, 2% DPC in acetone was applied to a 2 cm by 2 cm area of upper inner arm skin. In alopecia patients, the study followed how the peripheral blood TCR repertoire changed in vivo over primary and secondary sensitization to diphenylcyclopropenone (DPC), a hapten. Blood was sampled from patients pre-sensitization (week 0) and at 2, 6 and about 24 weeks after DPC sensitization. Blood for TCR sequencing was provided by twenty-nine alopecia patients at one to four time points (pre-sensitization, 2, 6 and 24 weeks). The libraries were sequenced as a pool, and the TCR yield per sample differed mostly because of small variations in library volumes within the pool. Patients additionally received weekly therapeutic DPC doses to the scalp throughout the approximately 22-week study period. Patch testing was done on the upper back using Finn chambers containing 0.01% DPC, and results were scored after 6 days according to International Contact Dermatitis Research Group standards. The patient cohort, mostly female, included alopecia areata with under or over 50% scalp involvement, alopecia totalis and alopecia universalis.

Libraries were constructed by RACE. TCRdb names NextSeq 500 as the instrument used. During library preparation, unique molecular identifiers were attached to individual cDNA molecules so that TCRs could be counted in a quantitative, reproducible way. For every blood RNA sample, sequencing covered both the TCR alpha and TCR beta chains. In the authors' own workflow: The median number of TCRs per sample was some 100,000, ranging from roughly 20,000 to 700,000. V, J and CDR3 annotation of the TCR reads was carried out using the Decombinator software suite. Every sample was subsampled to the same number of TCRs (28,000) for the PS versus PT1 abundance plots. Expanded TCRs were defined as absent before sensitization and observed at least eight times at the 2-week time point. TCRdb's own reprocessing of the public reads used fastp at Q25 and MiXCR and kept productive beta chains. Each CDR3 protein gets just one entry, which takes the most common genes and DNA from the rows behind it. It is TCRdb's table, rather than the study itself, that gives the V and J calls and clone size. The sample contains roughly 380,000 distinct CDR3 sequences, about 6.3% of them found a single time. Of the sample, 4.5% to 6% is held by the ten largest clones.

What the authors observed across the whole study: DPC sensitization did not change the number of TCRs with a frequency above 1 in 1000, and there was no evidence of changes in global repertoire structure. The number of PT1 expanded TCRs positively correlated with patch test score, significant at thresholds 8, 16 and 32 but not 4. Repeated subsampling changed both the strength of the expansion versus patch-test correlation and the threshold at which that correlation became significant. Significantly more large CDR3 similarity clusters were formed by expanded TCRs than by pre-sensitization or healthy control sets, consistent with antigen-driven responses. Because all patients had alopecia, a presumed autoimmune disease, the immune response of the patients might differ from that of healthy individuals.

The sequence derives from a woman younger than 30 with alopecia areata. Some clones in this sample may be carry-over from other donors' samples. The sequenced sample was whole blood, obtained in connection with sensitization to the hapten diphenylcyclopropenone (DPC).

The encoded CDR3 is CASSFPLAGGSYNEQFF. The bases are TGTGCCAGCAGCTTCCCTCTAGCGGGGGGTTCCTACAATGAGCAGTTCTTC. The V gene is TRBV7-2 and the J gene is TRBJ2-1; 11 central nucleotides agree with TRBD2. CDR1 and CDR2 are drawn from the germline V gene: SGHTA, FQGNSA. Unmatched junction bases come to 5, with V trimmed by 3 bases and J by 1 base. Including cysteine and phenylalanine, the CDR3 has 17 amino acids. Just CDR3 DNA is preserved here, 51 bases in frame from base 1.